This T cell receptor (beta chain) was sequenced during a study of blood T cell repertoires in COVID-19. Whole-study context: Donors in the United States, Italy and Spain gave samples during acute or convalescent COVID-19. PBMCs, B-cell-depleted T cells, or T cells provided the cDNA or gDNA that made up the material.

CDR1 and CDR2 from the germline V gene are SGHRS and YFSETQ. Trimming removed 0 bases from V and 2 bases from J; junction bases left unmatched: 2. The CDR3 contains 16 residues. Original processing notes: By means of reference gene primer amplification, nucleated cell counts were estimated. Some clones are missing from TCRdb's copy, which holds only in-frame ones; the method was immunoSEQ multiplex PCR. Clone size and the V and J calls come from that table; the DNA yielded D and trimming. The sample has some 97,000 clones, more than 85% seen once. Sequencing was done on a sample of peripheral blood. This sequence was found in a man aged 50 or older with active COVID-19. The gene calls are TRBV5-1 and TRBJ2-1; 10 bases are a match to TRBD1. The CDR3 region has the DNA TGCGCCAGCAGCTTGGTAGGGACAGGGGCCTACAATGAGCAGTTCTTC. Translating it yields CASSLVGTGAYNEQFF.